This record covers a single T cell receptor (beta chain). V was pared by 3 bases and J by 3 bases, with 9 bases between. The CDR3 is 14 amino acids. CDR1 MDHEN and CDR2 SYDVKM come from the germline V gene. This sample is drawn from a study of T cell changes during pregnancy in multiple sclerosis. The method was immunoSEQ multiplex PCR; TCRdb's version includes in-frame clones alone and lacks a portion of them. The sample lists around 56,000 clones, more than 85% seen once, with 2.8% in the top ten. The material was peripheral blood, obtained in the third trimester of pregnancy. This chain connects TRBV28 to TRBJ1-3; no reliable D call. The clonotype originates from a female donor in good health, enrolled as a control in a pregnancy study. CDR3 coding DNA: TGTGCCAGCAGTTTTCTGGCCAGTGGAAACACCATATATTTT. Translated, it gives CASSFLASGNTIYF. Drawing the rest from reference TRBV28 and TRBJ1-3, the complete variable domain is DVKVTQSSRYLVKRTGEKVFLECVQDMDHENMFWYRQDPGLGLRLIYFSYDVKMKEKGDIPEGYSVSREKKERFSLILESASTNQTSMYLCASSFLASGNTIYFGEGSWLTVV.